This passage covers 26 T cell receptor beta chains from one sample sequenced in a study of a mutant IDH1 vaccine in newly diagnosed glioma. No antigen has been assigned to these receptors. Time point described: week 35, safety follow-up. In every dose of vaccine, 300 ug of mutant IDH1 20-mer peptide was given alongside topical imiquimod. Using immunoSEQ multiplex PCR, the repertoire was profiled, and TCRdb retains in-frame clones only, with some absent. The data show 40,000 to 55,000 clones, 60% to 85% seen once. The material was PBMCs, obtained from a glioma patient whose treatment included an IDH1 peptide vaccine. These receptors were collected from a middle-aged man with glioma.

The chain joins TRBV7-9 to TRBJ1-2; TRBD1 might be the D (6 bases). The CDR3 has 16 amino acids. Trimming took off 5 bases at V and 0 bases at J, with 16 bases between the two ends. Germline V gives CDR1 SEHNR, CDR2 FQNEAQ (reference sequence). The CDR3 DNA reads TGTGCCAGCAGCCCCGGAGGGGGGGCTTCTAACTATGGCTACACCTTC. It yields the protein CASSPGGGASNYGYTF.

This chain joins TRBV5-6 and TRBJ1-1; D remains ambiguous. V was trimmed by 2 bases and J by 1 base, leaving 9 bases between them. The CDR3 consists of 14 residues. The germline V gene has CDR1 SGHDT and CDR2 YYEEEE. The CDR3 DNA follows: TGTGCCAGCAGCTTCGCGGTAGGGAACACTGAAGCTTTCTTT. Translation gives CASSFAVGNTEAFF.

The V gene is TRBV9, the J gene TRBJ2-3; a weak D match, TRBD1 (5 bases). Germline V gene lookup returns CDR1 SGDLS and CDR2 YYNGEE. The CDR3 runs 14 residues. V lost 4 bases, J lost 2 bases, and 11 bases lay in between. CDR3 nucleotide sequence: TGTGCCAGCAGCCTTCTAGGGGACACAGATACGCAGTATTTT. Translation: CASSLLGDTDTQYF.

This clone was recorded once. The rearrangement uses TRBV6-5 and TRBJ2-5, with 7 positions matching TRBD1. V trimming: 2 bases; J trimming: 3 bases; junction bases outside the gene matches: 0. Germline loops: CDR1 MNHEY, CDR2 SVGAGI. This CDR3 has 13 amino acids. CDR3 in amino acids: CASSYGQEETQYF. The CDR3 coding sequence is TGTGCCAGCAGTTACGGACAGGAAGAGACCCAGTACTTC.

The V and J genes are TRBV5-4 and TRBJ2-3; no reliable D call. Trimming took off 2 bases at V and 6 bases at J, with 10 bases between the two ends. Germline-derived CDR1 and CDR2 are SGHNT and YYREEE (reference sequence). This CDR3 contains 13 residues. Here the CDR3 reads CASSFTSLDTQYF. DNA for the CDR3: TGTGCCAGCAGCTTCACCTCATTGGATACGCAGTATTTT.

The chain combines TRBV5-6 with TRBJ1-2, with 10 bases that match TRBD1. Germline V lookup: CDR1 SGHDT, CDR2 YYEEEE. The CDR3 length is 14 residues. Trimming removed 4 bases from V and 4 bases from J; junction bases left unmatched: 4. DNA of the CDR3: TGTGCCAGCAGCCCCGGACAGGGGGGCTATGGCTACACCTTC. Its translation is CASSPGQGGYGYTF. Full variable domain (remainder filled in from reference TRBV5-6 and TRBJ1-2): DAGVTQSPTHLIKTRGQQVTLRCSPKSGHDTVSWYQQALGQGPQFIFQYYEEEERQRGNFPDRFSGHQFPNYSSELNVNALLLGDSALYLCASSPGQGGYGYTFGSGTRLTVV.

The chain employs TRBV12-5 and TRBJ1-2; D not certain. V was shortened by 9 bases and J by 5 bases, with 16 bases between the two germline ends. CDR3 length: 13 amino acids. Germline-derived CDR1 and CDR2 are LGHNT and FRNRAP. The CDR3 nucleotides are TGTGCTAGCGGGCTACAGACGGATTATGGCTACACCTTC. Its protein product is CASGLQTDYGYTF.

The chain combines TRBV27 with TRBJ2-7; TRBD1 is a possible D gene (6 bases). Trimming left V 10 bases short and J 6 bases short, with 16 bases between. The germline gives CDR1 MNHEY, CDR2 SMNVEV (reference sequence). This CDR3 has 12 amino acids. CDR3 protein: CATTRGAVEQYF. CDR3 in DNA: TGTGCCACCACCAGGGGAGCAGTCGAGCAGTACTTC.

In DNA, the CDR3 is TGTGCCAGCAGCTCCGCCGGCCGCACAGATACGCAGTATTTT. Its translation is CASSSAGRTDTQYF. The rearrangement uses TRBV9 and TRBJ2-3; unclear D gene. The CDR3 spans 14 residues. CDR1 SGDLS and CDR2 YYNGEE come from the germline V gene. Trimming shortened V by 4 bases and J by 1 base, and 10 bases separated the two germline ends.

In its sample, this clone was seen a few times. This rearrangement joins TRBV20-1 to TRBJ1-1, with D maybe TRBD1 (6 bases). Trimming removed 7 bases at V and 1 base at J, with 7 bases between. The CDR3 loop spans 11 amino acids. In germline, CDR1 is DFQATT, CDR2 SNEGSKA (reference sequence). CDR3 residues: CSVQGNTEAFF. The CDR3 DNA reads as TGCAGTGTACAGGGGAACACTGAAGCTTTCTTT.

This clone has a handful of counts. This chain uses TRBV28 with TRBJ1-4; D ambiguous. The V end lost 11 bases, the J end lost 2 bases, and 9 bases lay between the germline ends. Looked up from germline, CDR1 is MDHEN and CDR2 is SYDVKM. The CDR3 consists of 12 residues. The DNA for the CDR3 is TGTGCCGTCGAGAGTACTAATGAAAAACTGTTTTTT. Translation: CAVESTNEKLFF. The whole variable domain, remainder taken from reference TRBV28 and TRBJ1-4, is DVKVTQSSRYLVKRTGEKVFLECVQDMDHENMFWYRQDPGLGLRLIYFSYDVKMKEKGDIPEGYSVSREKKERFSLILESASTNQTSMYLCAVESTNEKLFFGSGTQLSVL.

In nucleotides, the CDR3 is TGTGCCTGGAATCACGCGTTTAGCTCCTACAATGAGCAGTTCTTC. Encoded protein: CAWNHAFSSYNEQFF. The V and J genes are TRBV30 and TRBJ2-1; D not certain. Trimming removed 4 bases at V and 0 bases at J, with 13 bases between. Germline-derived CDR1 and CDR2 are GTSNPN and SVGIG (reference sequence). This CDR3 comprises 15 residues.

This sequence joins TRBV29-1 and TRBJ1-2; no firm D call. This CDR3 region has 13 residues. Germline CDR1 is SQVTM and CDR2 is ANQGSEA. Trimming removed 7 bases from V and 0 bases from J, with 12 bases in between. The CDR3 spells CSAKTGTNYGYTF. In DNA, the CDR3 is TGCAGCGCCAAGACCGGGACTAACTATGGCTACACCTTC.

The J gene is TRBJ2-7, the V gene TRBV28; 12 nucleotides align to TRBD2. The trim removed 11 bases at V and 4 bases at J, leaving 9 bases unmatched. The germline CDR1 and CDR2 sequences are MDHEN and SYDVKM. CDR3 length: 14 residues. The CDR3 reads CACQTSGRSYEQYF. The CDR3 DNA is TGTGCCTGCCAGACTAGCGGGAGATCGTACGAGCAGTACTTC. The complete variable domain, with remaining parts taken from reference TRBV28 and TRBJ2-7, reads DVKVTQSSRYLVKRTGEKVFLECVQDMDHENMFWYRQDPGLGLRLIYFSYDVKMKEKGDIPEGYSVSREKKERFSLILESASTNQTSMYLCACQTSGRSYEQYFGPGTRLTVT.

The rearrangement joins TRBV5-4 to TRBJ2-3, with 9 nucleotides matching TRBD1. Germline V gene sequence: CDR1 SGHNT, CDR2 YYREEE (reference sequence). The CDR3 has 16 residues. V lost 0 bases, J lost 2 bases, and 4 bases stayed unmatched. The CDR3 loop is CASSLVGQGFTDTQYF. The CDR3 nucleotides are TGTGCCAGCAGCTTGGTGGGACAGGGCTTCACAGATACGCAGTATTTT.

The CDR3 protein is CASSPSGTGAETQYF. CDR3 in DNA: TGTGCCAGCTCACCAAGCGGGACAGGGGCGGAGACCCAGTACTTC. The chain uses TRBV18 and TRBJ2-5, with 10 bases lining up with TRBD1. The ends lost 2 bases at V and 5 bases at J; junction bases unmatched: 5. Looked up from germline, CDR1 is KGHSH and CDR2 is LQKENI. CDR3 length: 15 amino acids. The entire variable domain, with the rest obtained from reference TRBV18 and TRBJ2-5, is as follows: NAGVMQNPRHLVRRRGQEARLRCSPMKGHSHVYWYRQLPEEGLKFMVYLQKENIIDESGMPKERFSAEFPKEGPSILRIQQVVRGDSAAYFCASSPSGTGAETQYFGPGTRLLVL.

This chain links TRBV5-1 with TRBJ1-2; maybe TRBD1 (6 bases). Trimming took off 5 bases at V and 8 bases at J, with 16 bases between the two ends. Germline CDR1 is SGHRS and CDR2 is YFSETQ. This CDR3 is 13 amino acids long. CDR3 residues: CASSPQGGEGYTF. The CDR3 DNA is TGCGCCAGCAGTCCACAGGGTGGTGAGGGCTACACCTTC.

The chain has TRBV6-5 and TRBJ2-3, with 7 bases lining up with TRBD1. V lost 10 bases, J lost 4 bases, and 8 bases stayed unmatched. The germline V gene has CDR1 MNHEY and CDR2 SVGAGI. The CDR3 consists of 13 residues. This chain's CDR3 is CATQSGGSDTQYF. For the CDR3, the DNA is TGTGCCACCCAGTCAGGGGGTTCAGATACGCAGTATTTT.

V is TRBV29-1 and J is TRBJ1-1, with 8 nucleotides matching TRBD1. The CDR3 runs 13 residues. V trimming: 4 bases; J trimming: 10 bases; junction bases outside the gene matches: 11. Germline V CDR1 and CDR2: SQVTM, ANQGSEA. Here the CDR3 reads CSVAHGQGFVAFF. The DNA for the CDR3 is TGCAGCGTTGCTCACGGACAGGGATTTGTAGCTTTCTTT.

The CDR3 reads CASSPSDRAGYEQYF. The DNA of the CDR3 is TGTGCCAGCTCCCCTTCCGACAGGGCGGGCTACGAGCAGTACTTC. The chain is built from TRBV18 and TRBJ2-7; 7 bases map to TRBD1. V lost 6 bases to trimming and J lost 3 bases; unmatched junction nucleotides: 11. This CDR3 contains 15 residues. Germline V CDR1 and CDR2: KGHSH, LQKENI.

V is TRBV28 and J is TRBJ1-2; D is perhaps TRBD1 (6 bases). Germline loops: CDR1 MDHEN, CDR2 SYDVKM. V lost 9 bases and J 4 bases, leaving 27 bases between the germline ends. This CDR3 has 17 amino acids. The DNA for the CDR3 is TGTGCCAGTCGAGGTGCGATCTCGGACAGAAGTAGCTATGGCTACACCTTC. Translated: CASRGAISDRSSYGYTF.

The chain carries TRBV7-9 and TRBJ2-1, with D maybe TRBD2 (6 bases). Germline CDR1 is SEHNR and CDR2 is FQNEAQ (reference sequence). The V gene lost 5 bases and the J gene lost 3 bases, with 20 bases spanning the gap. CDR3 length equals 17 residues. The CDR3: CASSPGNSGVDYNEQFF. The CDR3 nucleotides read TGTGCCAGCAGCCCTGGAAATTCGGGAGTCGACTACAATGAGCAGTTCTTC. Full variable domain (rest looked up from reference TRBV7-9 and TRBJ2-1): DTGVSQNPRHKITKRGQNVTFRCDPISEHNRLYWYRQTLGQGPEFLTYFQNEAQLEKSRLLSDRFSAERPKGSFSTLEIQRTEQGDSAMYLCASSPGNSGVDYNEQFFGPGTRLTVL.

This chain uses TRBV5-4 with TRBJ2-5; possibly TRBD1 for D (7 bases). Near its end, the DNA agrees better with TRBJ2-7, so the J call may be wrong. CDR3 length equals 15 residues. CDR1 and CDR2 from the germline V gene are SGHNT and YYREEE (reference sequence). The chain's CDR3 is CASSGGTVSSYEQYF. DNA of the CDR3: TGTGCCAGCAGCGGAGGGACAGTCTCATCCTACGAGCAGTACTTC.

The sample holds one count of this clone. Germline and junction disagree at one end, which may indicate a read error. V gene TRBV7-9 combines with J gene TRBJ1-1; no reliable D call. The CDR3 is 16 residues long. Germline V gene sequence: CDR1 SEHNR, CDR2 FQNEAQ (reference sequence). CDR3 protein: CASSLTSFPGNTETFF. CDR3 coding DNA: TGTGCCAGCAGCTTAACCTCGTTCCCGGGGAACACTGAAACTTTCTTT.

The gene calls are TRBV5-1 and TRBJ2-2; D is possibly TRBD1 (7 bases). V was cut by 4 bases and J by 0 bases, with 10 bases left in between. CDR3 length: 15 amino acids. CDR1 and CDR2 (germline): SGHRS, YFSETQ. CDR3 DNA: TGCGCCAGCAGCCCCAGGGGGGCGAACACCGGGGAGCTGTTTTTT. Encoded protein: CASSPRGANTGELFF.

The gene calls are TRBV6-6 and TRBJ2-1; 9 bases are shared with TRBD1. The CDR3 runs 15 residues. Germline values: CDR1 MNHNY, CDR2 SVGAGI (reference sequence). Losses at the gene ends were 2 bases for V and 9 bases for J; bases not matched to a gene: 8. In nucleotides, the CDR3 is TGTGCCAGCAGTTACGGACAGGGGCCTCCCGGTGAGCAGTTCTTC. Encoded protein: CASSYGQGPPGEQFF.